A selection of T cell receptor beta chains follows, all from one sample in a study of glioma-infiltrating T cells. TCRdb ran MiXCR on the multiplex PCR reads and lists one entry per CDR3 protein. The repertoire holds 300,000 to 450,000 distinct CDR3 sequences, roughly two fifths seen once, with more than 10% in the top ten. Sequencing used glioma tissue, nonneoplastic brain tissue, or PBMCs (not recorded which). The receptor source for this set is a human donor with low-grade glioma or glioblastoma, undergoing nonglioma brain surgery, or in good health (not recorded which). Both conserved end residues are part of each CDR3. D genes are given only for firm matches. Clone size appears in some rows only: once, few, many, or a class for an expanded clone.

d_call: TRBD1
j_call: TRBJ2-1
v_call: TRBV11-3
clone_size: few
cdr3_nt: TGTGCCAGCAGCGACCGGGACAGGGTTTACAATGAGCAGTTCTTC
cdr3_aa: CASSDRDRVYNEQFF

d_call: NA
j_call: TRBJ2-1
v_call: TRBV6-2/TRBV6-3
clone_size: NA
cdr3_nt: TGTGCCACCAGACTGGGCGTCGGCAACGAGCAGTTATTC
cdr3_aa: CATRLGVGNEQLF

d_call: NA
j_call: TRBJ1-5
v_call: TRBV28
clone_size: few
cdr3_nt: TGTGCCAGCAGTTTTCAAGGGGTGAGGCAGCCCCAGCATTTT
cdr3_aa: CASSFQGVRQPQHF

d_call: TRBD2
j_call: TRBJ2-3
v_call: TRBV19
clone_size: NA
cdr3_nt: TGTGCCAGCAGTTCCGGACTAGCGGGACACACAGGTACGCAGTATTTT
cdr3_aa: CASSSGLAGHTGTQYF

d_call: NA
j_call: TRBJ1-3
v_call: TRBV18
clone_size: NA
cdr3_nt: TGTGCCAGCTCAACCGACAGCGGAAACACCATATATTTT
cdr3_aa: CASSTDSGNTIYF

d_call: NA
j_call: TRBJ2-1
v_call: TRBV20-1
clone_size: NA
cdr3_nt: TGCAGTGCTAGAGACCCCCCCCTCAGGCAGTTCTTC
cdr3_aa: CSARDPPLRQFF

d_call: NA
j_call: TRBJ1-6
v_call: TRBV6-1
clone_size: many
cdr3_nt: TGTGCCAGCAGTTACAGGGATTCACCCCTCCACTTT
cdr3_aa: CASSYRDSPLHF

d_call: TRBD2
j_call: TRBJ2-7
v_call: TRBV6-1
clone_size: many
cdr3_nt: TGTGCCAGCAGTCAAAGACTAGCTTACGAGCAGTACTTC
cdr3_aa: CASSQRLAYEQYF

d_call: TRBD1
j_call: TRBJ1-1
v_call: TRBV6-2/TRBV6-3
clone_size: few
cdr3_nt: TGTGCCAGCAGAGGACAGGGTCCGAACACTGAAGCTTTCTTT
cdr3_aa: CASRGQGPNTEAFF

d_call: NA
j_call: TRBJ2-5
v_call: TRBV4-1
clone_size: NA
cdr3_nt: TGCGCCAGCAGCCATACAGCCGAGACCCAGTACTTC
cdr3_aa: CASSHTAETQYF

d_call: TRBD1
j_call: TRBJ2-7
v_call: TRBV5-1
clone_size: NA
cdr3_nt: TGCGCCAGCAGCTCCCGGGACAGTTGGGTAGAGCAGTACTTC
cdr3_aa: CASSSRDSWVEQYF

d_call: NA
j_call: TRBJ1-6
v_call: TRBV20-1
clone_size: NA
cdr3_nt: TGCAGTGCTAGCCGAGATCGGGATTCACCCCTCCACTTT
cdr3_aa: CSASRDRDSPLHF

d_call: NA
j_call: TRBJ1-1
v_call: TRBV7-9
clone_size: few
cdr3_nt: TGTGCCAGCACCCCTAACACTGAAGCTTTCTTT
cdr3_aa: CASTPNTEAFF

d_call: TRBD2
j_call: TRBJ2-3
v_call: TRBV2
clone_size: few
cdr3_nt: TGTGCCAGCAGGGGGACTAGCTGGGGTACGCAGTATTTT
cdr3_aa: CASRGTSWGTQYF

d_call: TRBD2
j_call: TRBJ2-5
v_call: TRBV7-9
clone_size: NA
cdr3_nt: TGTGCCAGCAGCCCCCGGGGGGGGTACCAAGAGACCCAGTACTTC
cdr3_aa: CASSPRGGYQETQYF

d_call: TRBD1
j_call: TRBJ2-5
v_call: TRBV24-1
clone_size: few
cdr3_nt: TGTGCCACCAGTGACCCCGGACAGGGGGCAGAGACCCAGTACTTC
cdr3_aa: CATSDPGQGAETQYF

d_call: TRBD1
j_call: TRBJ2-1
v_call: TRBV6-1
clone_size: many
cdr3_nt: TGTGCCAGCAGTACGACAGGGAATGAGCAGTTCTTC
cdr3_aa: CASSTTGNEQFF

d_call: NA
j_call: TRBJ1-6
v_call: TRBV6-1
clone_size: few
cdr3_nt: TGTGCCAGCAGTGACAGGGCGAGCATGAATTCACCCCTCCACTTT
cdr3_aa: CASSDRASMNSPLHF